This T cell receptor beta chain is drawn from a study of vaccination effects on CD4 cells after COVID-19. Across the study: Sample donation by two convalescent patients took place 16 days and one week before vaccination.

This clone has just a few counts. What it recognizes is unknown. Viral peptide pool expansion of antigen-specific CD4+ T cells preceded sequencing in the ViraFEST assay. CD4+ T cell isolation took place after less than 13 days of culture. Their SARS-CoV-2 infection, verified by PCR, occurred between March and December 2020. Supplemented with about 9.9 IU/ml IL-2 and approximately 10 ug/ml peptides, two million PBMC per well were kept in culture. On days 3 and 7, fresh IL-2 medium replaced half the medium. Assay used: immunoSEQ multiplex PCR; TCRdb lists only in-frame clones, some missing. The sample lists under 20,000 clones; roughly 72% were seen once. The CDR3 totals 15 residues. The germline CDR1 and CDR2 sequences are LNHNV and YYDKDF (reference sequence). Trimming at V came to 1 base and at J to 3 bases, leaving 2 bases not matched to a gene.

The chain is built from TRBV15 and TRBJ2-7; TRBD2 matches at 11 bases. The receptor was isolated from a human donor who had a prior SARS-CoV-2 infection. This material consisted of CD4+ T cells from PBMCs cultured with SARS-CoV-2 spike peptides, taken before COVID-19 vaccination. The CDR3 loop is CATSRVAGGFYEQYF. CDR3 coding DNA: TGTGCCACCAGCAGAGTAGCGGGAGGGTTCTACGAGCAGTACTTC. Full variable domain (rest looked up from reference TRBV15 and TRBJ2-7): DAMVIQNPRYQVTQFGKPVTLSCSQTLNHNVMYWYQQKSSQAPKLLFHYYDKDFNNEADTPDNFQSRRPNTSFCFLDIRSPGLGDTAMYLCATSRVAGGFYEQYFGPGTRLTVT.